This T cell receptor (beta chain) derives from a study of cytomegalovirus exposure and HLA in healthy donors (dated by TCRdb to 2017 to 2019). Background for the entire study: An earlier analysis of 587 of the donors reported 250 to 300 Gb of sequence data and 95 million to 120 million unique TCR beta sequences obtained from roughly 170 million T cells. Because of strong linkage in the cohort, a handful of DR-DQ haplotypes were treated as single units for association and clustering. In an earlier analysis of a few hundred of the donors, high-throughput TCR beta sequencing was used to judge whether each TCR beta V gene segment behaved as functional or pseudogenic. Typing coverage differed by locus: A, B, C, DRB1 and DQB1 were typed in roughly 620-630 donors, DQA1 in approximately 520, DPA1 in 600 to 610, and DPB1 in just under 480. The later analysis used no new phenotypic data to find candidate immune exposures, relying instead on TCR beta sequences and their occurrence across donors. An early release covering 500 to 750 HLA-typed donors comprised approximately 290 gigabases of sequencing data and approximately 85 million unique TCR sequences. The genetic ancestry cluster associated with self-reported Caucasian donors included roughly four fifths of the 300 to 400 genotyped donors. Along with the approximately 600-subject first cohort, a separate validation cohort of 120 different subjects was used. Alongside the repertoire data, information on donor age, sex, ethnicity and CMV serostatus was compiled. Class I and class II HLA loci were covered by the typing at four-digit resolution. On average, roughly 240,000 unique TCR beta nucleotide sequences were sequenced per donor among about 400 genotyped donors of the cohort, with around 19% of those sequences being non-productive. The aim of the study was to test whether cataloging public T cell receptors could identify signatures of past pathogen exposure. A later analysis re-examined previously published TCR beta repertoires from roughly 650 donors and added high-resolution HLA genotyping to investigate patterns of TCR occurrence. Using immunosequencing, the study profiled T cell repertoires from 550 to 750 subjects and related those repertoires to cytomegalovirus serostatus. To predict cytomegalovirus infection status, the study combined high-throughput TCR immunosequencing, statistical association of individual TCRs with disease status, and machine learning. Genome-wide SNP genotypes for about three fifths of the roughly 670 donors were used in a later genetic analysis, which treated that subset as a discovery cohort. All discovery cohort repertoires had been generated using a single sequencing platform.

Spanning cysteine to phenylalanine, the CDR3 consists of 14 amino acids. Of all the DNA, just the CDR3 is kept, 42 bases in frame from base 1. CDR1 GTSNPN and CDR2 SVGIG are derived from the germline V gene (reference sequence). Relative to germline, V is missing 1 base and J is missing 7 bases, with 9 bases of the junction outside any gene match. The cohort consisted of approximately 690 healthy bone marrow donors. At the time of sampling, all cohort members were nominally healthy, though unrecorded immune exposures were likely present. The donor was CMV seronegative and belonged to the group of over 350 seronegative cohort members. A peripheral blood sample was collected from each donor, and TCR beta sequencing was performed on peripheral blood mononuclear cells. The Qiagen DNeasy Blood Extraction Kit was used to extract genomic DNA from the blood cell samples. Receptors were amplified or captured by the immunoSEQ multiplex PCR assay. A mixture of 60 forward primers for TCR Vbeta segments and 13 reverse primers for TCR Jbeta segments was used in the multiplex PCR. The CDR3 region of rearranged TCR beta genes was amplified from genomic DNA with a multiplex PCR assay. The Illumina HiSeq System was used to sequence the amplified TCR beta libraries as 87-base-pair reads. Under the source paper's analysis protocol: A later analysis tallied 75 million to 95 million unique TCR beta chains across the 660 or so repertoires, and about 10 million of those chains were shared by two or more donors. A nearest-neighbor algorithm error-corrected the raw reads and collapsed the reads into unique sequences, merging closely related sequences to remove PCR and sequencing errors. Alignment of CDR3 sequences to IMGT reference sequences was used to assign V, D and J gene segments. For a sequence to be retained, at least a six-nucleotide match to both a V gene segment and a J gene segment was required. Rearrangements were classified as productive when the CDR3 lacked stop codons and remained in frame with V and J, and all other rearrangements were classified as non-productive. CDR3 was defined according to IMGT convention as the region running from the second conserved V-encoded cysteine to the conserved J-encoded phenylalanine. In an earlier analysis of 500 to 650 of the donors, sequences lacking an unambiguous match to a single V gene segment were excluded. An earlier analysis of a few hundred of the donors classified V segments as functional when productive rearrangements were above 56.7% and as segregating when the standard deviation between donors was above 5%. A statistical classification framework was built for diagnosing cytomegalovirus status from the catalog of TCR beta chain sequences. In a later analysis, TCR nucleotide sequences were compared against IMGT/GENE-DB human TR gene sequences so that V and J genes could be assigned. A later analysis assigned CDR3 sequences and most-parsimonious VDJ recombination scenarios with the TCRdist pipeline. In a later analysis, each TCR beta chain was defined by its CDR3 amino acid sequence together with its V-gene family, and reads lacking a unique V-gene family were excluded. In a later analysis, 450 to 600 highly shared, low-generation-probability nucleotide sequences were removed to address suspected cross-contamination and a sequencing artifact. In a later analysis, a clonal expansion index for each public chain was calculated from normalized within-repertoire ranks of inferred template counts. In a later analysis, generation probabilities were computed using a VDJ recombination model fitted to out-of-frame rearrangements, and the results were checked against IGoR. In a later analysis, hypergeometric tests were used to score TCR-TCR, TCR-HLA and TCR-CMV co-occurrence, with a repertoire-size bias correction applied to TCR pairs. A later analysis estimated false discovery rates by permuting HLA or CMV assignments 20 times. In a later analysis, co-occurring TCRs were grouped with DBSCAN, and TCRdist sequence similarity was added when clustering was performed within HLA-allele-positive subsets. Co-occurrence clustering excluded repertoires with fewer than 30,000 or more than 120,000 public chains, plus five with anomalous nucleotide sharing. The source is immuneACCESS, and TCRdb retained only in-frame sequences with V and J called. Part of the clones is not carried over; for the studies checked, unresolved V genes explain less than half of this, and the remainder is unexplained. From that table come the V and J calls and clone size; the DNA was used to work out D and trimming. The sample table contains about 97,000 clones; only one count was recorded for under 80% of them. The ten largest clones take up around 4.4% of the sample.

What the research found in general, with its limitations: Because counts were too low, more than 15 rarely observed V segments, including chromosome 9 orphons, were left out of the earlier analysis of 587 of the donors. Only TCR beta chains were sequenced in this cohort, and the absence of alpha or paired-chain data limited detectable features. A later analysis found that HLA-associated TCR beta chains were more clonally expanded and had lower generation probabilities than equally common non-associated chains. The 87-base-pair reads could not distinguish some IMGT-functional V segments, including TRBV6-2 and TRBV6-3, so those segments were excluded. For the cohort, immune exposure information was limited to CMV serostatus. According to the authors, the approach could potentially be generalized to other disease states and immunological phenotypes. Specific HLA alleles were associated with over 15,000 TCR beta sequences at a false discovery rate of 0.05 in a later analysis. The study listed 150 to 200 TCR beta chains as associated with cytomegalovirus. In a later genetic analysis, fewer N-insertions in productive TCRs were reported among donors in an Asian-associated ancestry cluster than the 666-donor mean. The classifier was reported to diagnose cytomegalovirus status with high specificity and sensitivity in both the original and validation cohorts. While some public TCRs were present in many individuals, most TCR sequences turned up only very rarely across donors. A later genetic analysis associated a missense DCLRE1C variant with V-gene and J-gene trimming of TCR beta chains, and an independent cohort replicated the association. According to a later analysis, TCR association rates differed among HLA loci, with DRB1 alleles showing the most associated TCRs and HLA-C alleles showing the fewest. A further reported finding was that TCR beta sequences accurately predicted the HLA-A and HLA-B alleles for most subjects in the first cohort. Linkage disequilibrium might explain the correlated functional status among segregating V segments, but an unknown experimental factor could not be excluded. In vitro tests confirmed that a few of the cytomegalovirus-associated TCR beta chains recognize cytomegalovirus antigens. A group of highly shared sequence variants was considered likely to be a technical artifact of the sequencing pipeline. The presence/absence analyses assumed that sequencing depth was roughly uniform across donors, and that assumption may not be true. Because HLA typing was unavailable for some donors at each locus, only the typed subset was used in association tests. Broadly in line with IMGT annotations, most TCR beta V segments showed up in productive rearrangements about 90% or about 30% of the time in an earlier analysis of some 590 of the donors. When HLA alleles, especially DR and DQ, strongly co-occurred, attributing TCR associations to individual alleles was difficult. A later analysis reported that several top co-occurrence clusters appeared linked to parvovirus B19, influenza, CMV and Epstein-Barr virus. In a later analysis, most CMV-associated TCR beta chains were found to appear HLA-restricted, with HLA associations seemingly driven largely by CMV exposure.

Of note for this clone: Its antigen is currently not known. No much larger clone exists at a distance of one base, and base qualities are not known.

The rearranged chain carries TRBV30 and TRBJ1-2; 7 of the junction bases match TRBD1. Source material: PBMCs. The TCR comes from a man aged 40-50 years in good health and CMV-seronegative. DNA sequence: TGTGCCTGGAGTGAAGGGCAGGGGGATAGTGGCTACACCTTC. Translated, this is CAWSEGQGDSGYTF.